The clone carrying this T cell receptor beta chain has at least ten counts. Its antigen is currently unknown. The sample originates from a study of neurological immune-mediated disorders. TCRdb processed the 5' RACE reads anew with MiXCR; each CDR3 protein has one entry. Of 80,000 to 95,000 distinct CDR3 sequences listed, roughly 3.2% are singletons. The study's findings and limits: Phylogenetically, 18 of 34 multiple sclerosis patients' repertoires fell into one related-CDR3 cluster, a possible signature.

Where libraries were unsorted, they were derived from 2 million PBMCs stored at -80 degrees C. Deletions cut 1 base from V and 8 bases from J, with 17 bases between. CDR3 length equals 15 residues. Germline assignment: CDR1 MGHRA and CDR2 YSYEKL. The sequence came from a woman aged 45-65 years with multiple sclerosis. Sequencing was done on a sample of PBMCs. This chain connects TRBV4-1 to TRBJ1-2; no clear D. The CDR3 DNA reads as TGCGCCAGCAGCCAAGCTCGGGGAGGCCGAGCCGGCTACACCTTC. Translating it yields CASSQARGGRAGYTF.